A selection of T cell receptor beta chains follows, all from one sample in a study of blood T cell repertoires in COVID-19. Some clones are missing from TCRdb's copy, which holds only in-frame ones; the method was immunoSEQ multiplex PCR. This sample has 150,000 to 200,000 clones, with around nine tenths found just once. The sample comprised peripheral blood. Receptor source: a woman older than 75 with COVID-19, enrolled during active disease. CDR3s include the opening cysteine and the closing phenylalanine or tryptophan. A D gene is named only where the DNA matches it firmly. Some rows have no size entry. The others give once, few or many, or a class for an expanded clone.

cdr3_nt cdr3_aa d_call clone_size j_call v_call
TGTGCCAGCAGCTTGAGGGGAGGTGAGCAGTTCTTC CASSLRGGEQFF NA NA TRBJ2-1 TRBV11-2
TGTGCCAGCAGTCTGACAGGGTCGGGTTCCGGGGAGCTGTTTTTT CASSLTGSGSGELFF TRBD1 NA TRBJ2-2 TRBV28
TGCAGTGCTAGTATCAGTGCCACTAATGAAAAACTGTTTTTT CSASISATNEKLFF NA NA TRBJ1-4 TRBV20-1
TGTGCCAGCAGCTTAGGGGACAGGACTCAGCCCCAGCATTTT CASSLGDRTQPQHF TRBD1 NA TRBJ1-5 TRBV7-2
TGTGCCAGCAGGCCCGGGACAAACACCGGGGAGCTGTTTTTT CASRPGTNTGELFF NA once TRBJ2-2 TRBV6-5
TGTGCCAGCAGCTTCGACAAGTACTACGAGCAGTACTTC CASSFDKYYEQYF NA NA TRBJ2-7 TRBV7-2
TGTGCCAGCAAGACAGGATGGAACACTGAAGCTTTCTTT CASKTGWNTEAFF NA NA TRBJ1-1 TRBV19
TGTGCCAGTAGTCCCGACCTGGGGCGGGGCGGCTACAATGAGCAGTTCTTC CASSPDLGRGGYNEQFF NA NA TRBJ2-1 TRBV19
TGTGCCAGCAGGACTAGCGGGAGGGCCTACGAGCAGTACTTC CASRTSGRAYEQYF TRBD2 NA TRBJ2-7 TRBV28
TGTGCCAGCAGTTCCCGCATACCCCAGGACAGGCGAGGCACTGAAGCTTTCTTT CASSSRIPQDRRGTEAFF TRBD1 few TRBJ1-1 TRBV27
TGTGCCAGCAGCACGGACAGAAACTATGGCTACACCTTC CASSTDRNYGYTF NA NA TRBJ1-2 TRBV11-2
TGTGCCAGCAGCCAAGATTTCAAACTCTCCTACGAGCAGTACTTC CASSQDFKLSYEQYF NA few TRBJ2-7 TRBV3-1/TRBV3-2
TGTGCCAGCAGTGAATCAGAATCTAATTCACCCCTCCACTTT CASSESESNSPLHF NA NA TRBJ1-6 TRBV25-1
TGTGCCAGCAGTTTATTTGAGCGGGAGACCACAGATACGCAGTATTTT CASSLFERETTDTQYF TRBD2 NA TRBJ2-3 TRBV11-3
TGTGCCAGCAGCTTAGGGACAGATAATCAGCCCCAGCATTTT CASSLGTDNQPQHF NA NA TRBJ1-5 TRBV7-2
TGTGCCAGCAGCCAGGACCGACTAATAAACACTGAAGCTTTCTTT CASSQDRLINTEAFF NA NA TRBJ1-1 TRBV11-2
TGTGCCAGCAGTGAAGACATTTATCAGCCCCAGCATTTT CASSEDIYQPQHF NA NA TRBJ1-5 TRBV7-6
TGTGCCATCAGTGAAGATAGCGGGAGCGTTGGGACCCAGTACTTC CAISEDSGSVGTQYF TRBD2 NA TRBJ2-5 TRBV10-3
TGTGCCAGCAGCCTGACTAGCGGGAGGGGCACCGGGGAGCTGTTTTTT CASSLTSGRGTGELFF TRBD2 NA TRBJ2-2 TRBV13
TGTGCCAGCAGCTCGTACCGGGACTCGGAGACCCAGTACTTC CASSSYRDSETQYF NA NA TRBJ2-5 TRBV7-2
TGCGCCAGCAGCTCCAACATAGCTACGAACACCGGGGAGCTGTTTTTT CASSSNIATNTGELFF NA NA TRBJ2-2 TRBV5-1
TGTGCTAGCGTTGCTAGCGGGAGTGGGGAGCTGTTTTTT CASVASGSGELFF TRBD2 NA TRBJ2-2 TRBV7-7